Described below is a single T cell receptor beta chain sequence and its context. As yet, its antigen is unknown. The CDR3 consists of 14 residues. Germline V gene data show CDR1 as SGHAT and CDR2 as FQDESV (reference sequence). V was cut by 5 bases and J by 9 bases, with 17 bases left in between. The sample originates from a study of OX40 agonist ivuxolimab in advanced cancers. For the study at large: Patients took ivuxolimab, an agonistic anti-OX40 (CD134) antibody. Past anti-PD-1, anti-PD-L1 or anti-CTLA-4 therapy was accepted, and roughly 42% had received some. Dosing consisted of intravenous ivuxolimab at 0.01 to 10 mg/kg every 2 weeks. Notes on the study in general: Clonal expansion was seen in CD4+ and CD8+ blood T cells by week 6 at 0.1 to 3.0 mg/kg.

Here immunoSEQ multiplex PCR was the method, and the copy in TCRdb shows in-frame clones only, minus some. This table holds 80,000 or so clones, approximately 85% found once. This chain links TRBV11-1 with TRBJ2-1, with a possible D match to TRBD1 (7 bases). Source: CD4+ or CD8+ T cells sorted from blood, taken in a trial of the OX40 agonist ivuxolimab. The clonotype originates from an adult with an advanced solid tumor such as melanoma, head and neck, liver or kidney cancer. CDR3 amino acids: CASSADRILAEQFF. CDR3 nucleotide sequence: TGTGCCAGCAGCGCGGACAGGATACTAGCTGAGCAGTTCTTC.